Below are 7 T cell receptor beta chains sequenced from a single sample in a study of molecular identifiers for immune sequencing clone quantification. MiXCR was run by TCRdb on the PCR reads, yielding one entry per CDR3 protein. This table holds tens of thousands of distinct CDR3 sequences, over 15% found once. Sequenced material: naive CD8+ T cells from blood, with Jurkat cell RNA spiked in. Subset defined: FACS-sorted CD8+CD4-CCR7+CD45RA+ naive T cells. These receptors were taken from a human donor in good health. Some libraries in this study had Jurkat cell RNA spiked in.

By sample share, this clonotype is medium-sized. This chain uses TRBV4-1 with TRBJ1-1; D remains unclear. The CDR3 has 13 residues. V was cut by 5 bases and J by 3 bases, with 10 bases left in between. The germline V gene encodes CDR1 MGHRA and CDR2 YSYEKL. The CDR3 loop reads CASSFRPDTEAFF. CDR3 DNA: TGCGCCAGCAGCTTTCGACCCGACACTGAAGCTTTCTTT.

This clonotype was recorded many times. The chain carries TRBV20-1 and TRBJ2-7, with TRBD1 matching over 7 bases. The length of the CDR3 is 16 residues. V trimming: 0 bases; J trimming: 3 bases; junction bases outside the gene matches: 11. The germline V gene encodes CDR1 DFQATT and CDR2 SNEGSKA (reference sequence). The CDR3, as DNA: TGCAGTGCTAGAGATTTGAGGGGGCCAGGGATCTACGAGCAGTACTTC. Protein product: CSARDLRGPGIYEQYF.

This clonotype was observed many times. The V gene is TRBV7-3, the J gene TRBJ1-5, with a possible D match to TRBD1 (5 bases). V was shortened by 5 bases and J by 4 bases, with 12 bases between the two germline ends. CDR3 length: 14 residues. CDR1 SGHTA and CDR2 FQGTGA come from the germline V gene. CDR3 residues: CASSLEGANQPQHF. As DNA, the CDR3 is TGTGCCAGCAGCCTCGAAGGGGCGAATCAGCCCCAGCATTTT.

The table lists this clonotype with many counts. The V and J genes are TRBV5-4 and TRBJ2-3; 7 nucleotides align to TRBD2. Trimming removed 2 bases from V and 1 base from J; junction bases left unmatched: 4. CDR1 and CDR2 (germline): SGHNT, YYREEE (reference sequence). The CDR3 covers 15 residues. The CDR3 loop is CASSFDTSGTDTQYF. CDR3 sequence (DNA): TGTGCCAGCAGCTTTGATACTAGCGGCACAGATACGCAGTATTTT.

V usage is TRBV28 and J usage is TRBJ2-7; D gene ambiguous. There are 12 residues in the CDR3. Germline V gene lookup returns CDR1 MDHEN and CDR2 SYDVKM. V was trimmed by 5 bases and J by 2 bases, leaving 7 bases between them. CDR3 region: CASSPQTYEQYF. CDR3 DNA sequence: TGTGCCAGCAGTCCTCAGACCTACGAGCAGTACTTC.

Ten or more counts support this clonotype. The chain combines TRBV7-8 with TRBJ2-1; TRBD2 matches 8 bases. CDR1 and CDR2 from the germline V gene are SGHVS and FQNEAQ. The CDR3 runs 13 residues. J lost 6 bases, V lost 8 bases, and 6 bases had no gene match. The CDR3 spells CASLLGTSNEQFF. CDR3 DNA sequence: TGTGCCAGCTTGCTCGGGACTAGCAATGAGCAGTTCTTC.

This clonotype has at least ten counts. The V call is TRBV19, the J call TRBJ2-7; tentatively, D is TRBD2 (6 bases). CDR1 and CDR2 from the germline V gene are LNHDA and SQIVND (reference sequence). The CDR3 length is 14 residues. The V end was cut by 1 base, the J end by 5 bases, with 12 bases between. As DNA, the CDR3 is TGTGCCAGTAGTATAGCGGAGGGTCGGGACGAGCAGTACTTC. Its translation is CASSIAEGRDEQYF. The full variable domain, in which reference TRBV19 and TRBJ2-7 provide the parts outside the CDR3, is DGGITQSPKYLFRKEGQNVTLSCEQNLNHDAMYWYRQDPGQGLRLIYYSQIVNDFQKGDIAEGYSVSREKKESFPLTVTSAQKNPTAFYLCASSIAEGRDEQYFGPGTRLTVT.